A single TCR beta chain is shown here with its context. As handled by the study authors: Amplification of reference gene primers was used by the study to estimate nucleated cell counts. The assay was immunoSEQ multiplex PCR, and TCRdb's table has in-frame clones only and misses some. The V and J calls and clone size are taken from that table; D and trimming were inferred from the DNA. The sample carries fewer than 250,000 clones, 88% recorded once. The data were taken from a study of blood T cell repertoires in COVID-19. CDR1 and CDR2 from the germline V gene are MNHEY and SMNVEV (reference sequence). Trimming shortened V by 7 bases and J by 2 bases, and 14 bases separated the two germline ends. CDR3 length equals 14 residues.

Sequenced material: PBMCs or T cells enriched from blood (not recorded which). This clonotype was obtained from a woman in her 50s with acute COVID-19. The chain couples TRBV27 to TRBJ1-1, with no clear D. This CDR3 is CASKPIGKNTEAFF. Here the CDR3 DNA reads TGTGCCAGCAAGCCGATCGGGAAAAACACTGAAGCTTTCTTT.